This TCR beta chain originates from a study of blood T cell repertoires in COVID-19. Study overall: Researchers got acute and convalescent COVID-19 samples from the United States, Italy and Spain.

The CDR3 is made up of 16 amino acids. Germline values: CDR1 SGDLS, CDR2 YYNGEE. V was cut by 0 bases and J by 7 bases, with 16 bases left in between. In the original analysis: Amplification from reference gene primers served as the basis for estimated nucleated cell counts. Sequenced by immunoSEQ multiplex PCR; TCRdb stores in-frame clones only, minus some. V and J calls and clone size are those listed in that table; D and trimming were worked out from the DNA. This sample yields around 270,000 clones, of which 75% to 90% are seen a single time; around 4.4% belongs to the top ten. This receptor was obtained from a middle-aged man with acute or convalescent COVID-19. V usage is TRBV9 and J usage is TRBJ2-2, with a weak D call TRBD2 (6 bases). Sequences were obtained from peripheral blood. The CDR3 spells CASSVGGGMKVGELFF. In DNA form, the CDR3 reads TGTGCCAGCAGCGTAGGAGGAGGGATGAAGGTCGGGGAGCTGTTTTTT.